This TCR beta chain came from a study of cytomegalovirus exposure and HLA in healthy donors. The overall study: Most donors, roughly 82% of roughly 400 genotyped, fell in the Caucasian-associated ancestry cluster. Study-wide results and caveats: When analyzed later, the rates of TCR association showed variation by HLA locus, with DRB1 the most and HLA-C the fewest. CMV serostatus alone was available as immune exposure information. There was a cluster of highly shared sequence variants that was likely a sequencing artifact.

Amplification used 60 Vbeta primers and 13 Jbeta primers. Repertoires were generated with immunoSEQ multiplex PCR, while TCRdb's copy carries only in-frame clones and drops some. The sample data list 96,000 or so clones. Notes on this clone: Its antigen is undetermined.

V shed 0 bases and J shed 3 bases, with 9 bases lying between them. The germline V gene encodes CDR1 LGHNA and CDR2 YNFKEQ. The CDR3 is made up of 15 amino acids. The chain combines TRBV4-2 with TRBJ2-1; D perhaps matches TRBD1 (5 bases). Sample: PBMCs. This TCR derives from a girl aged 10-17 years in good health and CMV-seropositive. For the CDR3, the DNA is TGTGCCAGCAGCCAAGATTTCCAGGGCTACAATGAGCAGTTCTTC. This sequence encodes CASSQDFQGYNEQFF.